This T cell receptor (beta chain) came from a study of vaccination and CD4 T cells after COVID-19. Study summary: The authors used overlapping spike peptides from SARS-CoV-2, HCoV-NL63, HCoV-OC43 and HCoV-229E to stimulate cells.

Sequenced with the Oncomine TCR Beta short-read assay was DNA taken from cultured CD4+ T cells. TCRdb analysed the PCR reads with MiXCR anew, one entry per CDR3 protein. The table lists 6,400 or so distinct CDR3 sequences, 25% to 35% of them singletons, with 25% to 40% in the top ten. With regard to this clonotype: Its specificity is unknown.

Treatment of the sample: roughly ten-day PBMC culture with coronavirus spike peptide pools or control peptides (ViraFEST assay). Collection of the unexposed donor's CD4+ T cells took place before the COVID-19 pandemic (2011-2018). Cultures got half-medium changes with IL-2 on days 3 and 7. The TCR was taken from a human donor in good health. The sequenced sample was CD4+ T cells from blood, cultured in vitro.

The CDR3 region has the DNA TGTGCCAGCAGTGACGTGTGGAGTTCCTATAGCAATCAGCCCCAGCATTTT. This codes for CASSDVWSSYSNQPQHF. The rearrangement uses TRBV6-1 and TRBJ1-5; D remains ambiguous. The CDR3 is made up of 17 amino acids. Germline loops: CDR1 MNHNS, CDR2 SASEGT. V gave up 3 bases and J gave up 0 bases, with 15 bases separating them.